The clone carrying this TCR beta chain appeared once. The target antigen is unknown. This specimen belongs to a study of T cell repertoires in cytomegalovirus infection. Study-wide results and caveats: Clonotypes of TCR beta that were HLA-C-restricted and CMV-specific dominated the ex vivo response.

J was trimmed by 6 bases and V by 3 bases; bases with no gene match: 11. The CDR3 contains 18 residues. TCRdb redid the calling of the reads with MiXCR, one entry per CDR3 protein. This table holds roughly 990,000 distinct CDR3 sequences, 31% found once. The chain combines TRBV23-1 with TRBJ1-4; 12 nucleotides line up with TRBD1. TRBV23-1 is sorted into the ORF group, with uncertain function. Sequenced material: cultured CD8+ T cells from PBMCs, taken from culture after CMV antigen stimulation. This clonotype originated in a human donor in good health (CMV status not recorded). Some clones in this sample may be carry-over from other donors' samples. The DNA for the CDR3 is TGCGCCAGCAGTCATCGGGACAGGGGGCCAGCGGGGTATGAAAAACTGTTTTTT. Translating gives CASSHRDRGPAGYEKLFF.